These 13 T cell receptor beta chains came from one sample sequenced in a study of CXCR4 blockade with PD-1 therapy in pancreatic cancer. Sequencing was performed with immunoSEQ multiplex PCR; in TCRdb, only in-frame clones are kept and a portion is missing. The sample lists about 5,900 clones, roughly a third occurring once. The sample consisted of tumor tissue. Receptor source: a human donor with pancreatic ductal adenocarcinoma.

The J gene is TRBJ2-5, the V gene TRBV5-1; 13 bases map to TRBD2. V trimming: 4 bases; J trimming: 5 bases; junction bases outside the gene matches: 11. The CDR3 covers 17 residues. CDR1 is SGHRS and CDR2 is YFSETQ in the germline V gene. In DNA, the CDR3 is TGCGCCAGCAGCGAGACTAGCGGGAGGTCGACGGGGGAGACCCAGTACTTC. It yields the protein CASSETSGRSTGETQYF.

This clone appeared a few times. The chain carries TRBV6-8 and TRBJ2-7; D gene ambiguous. In germline, CDR1 is MNHGY, CDR2 SAAAGT. The germline V and J ends were trimmed by 5 bases and 0 bases, with 5 bases remaining between them. The length of the CDR3 is 12 residues. The DNA for the CDR3 is TGTGCCAGCAGTAAGAGCTCCTACGAGCAGTACTTC. Its protein product is CASSKSSYEQYF.

By sample fraction, this clone is large. The chain has TRBV19 and TRBJ1-2; 7 nucleotides match TRBD1. Germline trimming cut 5 bases from V and 8 bases from J; bases unmatched to any gene: 14. Germline lookup yields CDR1 LNHDA and CDR2 SQIVND (reference sequence). The CDR3 extends over 15 amino acids. The chain's CDR3 is CASSSPSTGRDGYTF. DNA for the CDR3: TGTGCCAGTAGTTCGCCCTCGACAGGGCGAGACGGCTACACCTTC.

The chain couples TRBV5-1 to TRBJ2-5; 7 nucleotides align to TRBD2. The trim removed 1 base at V and 4 bases at J, leaving 7 bases unmatched. Germline V gene lookup returns CDR1 SGHRS and CDR2 YFSETQ. The CDR3 is 15 residues long. CDR3 DNA sequence: TGCGCCAGCAGCTTGAACACGGGAGGAGGAGAGACCCAGTACTTC. This sequence encodes CASSLNTGGGETQYF.

This sequence joins TRBV13 and TRBJ2-3, with D possibly matching TRBD2 (5 bases). The germline V and J ends were trimmed by 1 base and 3 bases, with 5 bases remaining between them. The germline V gene has CDR1 PRHDT and CDR2 FYEKMQ (reference sequence). The CDR3 extends over 13 amino acids. The CDR3 spells CASSLAGTDTQYF. As DNA, the CDR3 is TGTGCCAGCAGCTTAGCGGGGACAGATACGCAGTATTTT.

This clone was seen a handful of times. The rearrangement links TRBV14 to TRBJ2-7, with D possibly matching TRBD2 (6 bases). The CDR3 contains 14 residues. V dropped 4 bases and J dropped 3 bases, with 13 bases sitting between them. Germline V gives CDR1 SGHDN, CDR2 FVKESK. The CDR3 spells CASSPRGELYEQYF. For the CDR3, the DNA is TGTGCCAGCAGCCCTCGCGGGGAACTCTACGAGCAGTACTTC. The complete variable domain, with remaining parts taken from reference TRBV14 and TRBJ2-7, reads EAGVTQFPSHSVIEKGQTVTLRCDPISGHDNLYWYRRVMGKEIKFLLHFVKESKQDESGMPNNRFLAERTGGTYSTLKVQPAELEDSGVYFCASSPRGELYEQYFGPGTRLTVT.

By its share, this clone is large. This chain links TRBV14 with TRBJ1-2; D is possibly TRBD1 (5 bases). Germline V gene sequence: CDR1 SGHDN, CDR2 FVKESK. V dropped 1 base and J dropped 2 bases, with 5 bases sitting between them. The length of the CDR3 is 13 residues. The CDR3 loop is CASSQGQNYGYTF. The CDR3 nucleotides read TGTGCCAGCAGCCAAGGACAGAACTATGGCTACACCTTC.

V is TRBV12-5 and J is TRBJ2-1; TRBD1 matches at 8 bases. Trimming at V came to 0 bases and at J to 0 bases, leaving 4 bases not matched to a gene. This CDR3 spans 17 amino acids. CDR1 and CDR2 from the germline V gene are LGHNT and FRNRAP. CDR3 bases: TGTGCTAGTGGTTTGGTACTAGGGACAGGCTCCTACAATGAGCAGTTCTTC. Its translation is CASGLVLGTGSYNEQFF.

The J gene is TRBJ2-1, the V gene TRBV6-8; 8 nucleotides line up with TRBD2. V lost 5 bases and J lost 4; bases outside the gene matches: 4. Germline CDR1 is MNHGY and CDR2 is SAAAGT. The CDR3 consists of 14 residues. The CDR3 region is CASSQGLDYNEQFF. CDR3 DNA: TGTGCCAGCAGTCAGGGACTAGATTACAATGAGCAGTTCTTC.

This clone was observed many times. V is TRBV6-8 and J is TRBJ1-2, with D perhaps TRBD1 (5 bases). V was cut by 5 bases and J by 3 bases, with 10 bases left in between. Germline CDR1 MNHGY, CDR2 SAAAGT. CDR3 length: 13 amino acids. CDR3: CASSPGADYGYTF. CDR3 DNA sequence: TGTGCCAGCAGTCCCGGGGCGGACTATGGCTACACCTTC.

This clone has more than one count but fewer than ten. This chain connects TRBV27 to TRBJ1-2; D gene ambiguous. The CDR3 has 13 amino acids. The germline V gene has CDR1 MNHEY and CDR2 SMNVEV (reference sequence). Trimming pared 0 bases from V and 2 bases from J, leaving 4 bases between. In nucleotides, the CDR3 is TGTGCCAGCAGTTTATCTAGGAACTATGGCTACACCTTC. Translating it yields CASSLSRNYGYTF.

This clone is medium-sized in the sample. V is TRBV9 and J is TRBJ2-7; D may be TRBD2 (5 bases). Germline CDR1 is SGDLS and CDR2 is YYNGEE. The CDR3 runs to 15 residues. Trimming cost V 5 bases and J 1 base, with 16 bases left between them. The CDR3 region is CASSEPLARSYEQYF. The DNA of the CDR3 is TGTGCCAGCAGTGAACCTTTAGCGAGGTCCTACGAGCAGTACTTC.

V gene TRBV28 combines with J gene TRBJ1-1; D is unclear. Germline assignment: CDR1 MDHEN and CDR2 SYDVKM. The CDR3 is 14 amino acids. V was clipped by 4 bases and J by 6 bases, with 15 bases between them. The CDR3 is CASSYLRYNPEAFF. The CDR3 nucleotides are TGTGCCAGCAGTTACCTCCGGTATAACCCTGAAGCTTTCTTT.